These T cell receptor beta chains were read from a single sample in a study of blood T cell repertoires in COVID-19. Only in-frame clones appear in the TCRdb table, and some are missing; sequencing was by immunoSEQ multiplex PCR. The sample lists 110,000 to 150,000 clones; 75% to 90% were seen once. Sequencing was carried out using peripheral blood. The receptor source for this set is a woman of 80 years or more with acute or convalescent COVID-19. The CDR3 runs from the conserved cysteine through the conserved F or W. The order of the fields is J gene, clone size, D gene, V gene, CDR3 protein, CDR3 DNA. D genes are given only for firm matches. Only some rows state a clone size, as once, few, many or a class for expanded clones.

j_gene: TRBJ1-2; abundance: NA; d_gene: TRBD1; v_gene: TRBV7-3; CDR3aa: CASSPTGTERGGYTF; CDR3nt: TGTGCCAGCAGCCCCACCGGGACAGAGAGGGGTGGCTACACCTTC
j_gene: TRBJ1-1; abundance: NA; d_gene: NA; v_gene: TRBV3-1/TRBV3-2; CDR3aa: CASTYIPRLNTEAFF; CDR3nt: TGTGCCAGCACCTATATACCCCGGTTGAACACTGAAGCTTTCTTT
j_gene: TRBJ1-3; abundance: NA; d_gene: NA; v_gene: TRBV10-3; CDR3aa: CAIKEGFGLHSGNTIYF; CDR3nt: TGTGCCATCAAGGAGGGGTTTGGACTCCACTCTGGAAACACCATATATTTT
j_gene: TRBJ1-4; abundance: NA; d_gene: TRBD1; v_gene: TRBV19; CDR3aa: CASKGGGEKLFF; CDR3nt: TGTGCCAGTAAAGGGGGCGGTGAAAAACTGTTTTTT
j_gene: TRBJ2-7; abundance: NA; d_gene: NA; v_gene: TRBV7-2; CDR3aa: CASSLAGRAGYEQYF; CDR3nt: TGTGCCAGCAGCTTAGCTGGGCGGGCGGGCTACGAGCAGTACTTC
j_gene: TRBJ1-1; abundance: NA; d_gene: NA; v_gene: TRBV6-5; CDR3aa: CASSRGQRGNTEAFF; CDR3nt: TGTGCCAGCAGCCGCGGACAAAGGGGGAACACTGAAGCTTTCTTT
j_gene: TRBJ2-1; abundance: NA; d_gene: TRBD1; v_gene: TRBV5-1; CDR3aa: CASSLNPDGQVVNEQFF; CDR3nt: TGCGCCAGCAGCCTTAACCCCGATGGACAGGTTGTAAATGAGCAGTTCTTC
j_gene: TRBJ2-7; abundance: once; d_gene: TRBD1; v_gene: TRBV5-1; CDR3aa: CASSLDGTAREQYF; CDR3nt: TGCGCCAGCAGCTTGGACGGGACAGCGCGGGAGCAGTACTTC
j_gene: TRBJ2-1; abundance: NA; d_gene: TRBD1; v_gene: TRBV6-2/TRBV6-3; CDR3aa: CASSYKRGQGWFYNEQFF; CDR3nt: TGTGCCAGCAGTTATAAGAGGGGACAGGGGTGGTTCTACAATGAGCAGTTCTTC
j_gene: TRBJ2-3; abundance: NA; d_gene: TRBD2; v_gene: TRBV5-4; CDR3aa: CASRATSGGGTDTQYF; CDR3nt: TGTGCCAGCAGAGCTACTAGCGGGGGGGGGACAGATACGCAGTATTTT
j_gene: TRBJ1-2; abundance: NA; d_gene: TRBD1; v_gene: TRBV5-5; CDR3aa: CASSLFDREVRGYGYTF; CDR3nt: TGTGCCAGCAGCTTGTTTGACAGGGAGGTACGTGGCTATGGCTACACCTTC
j_gene: TRBJ1-2; abundance: few; d_gene: NA; v_gene: TRBV6-2/TRBV6-3; CDR3aa: CASSESDRPLGGYTF; CDR3nt: TGTGCCAGCAGCGAATCGGACAGACCTTTAGGCGGCTACACCTTC
j_gene: TRBJ1-2; abundance: NA; d_gene: NA; v_gene: TRBV4-1; CDR3aa: CASSQAGGTPNYGYTF; CDR3nt: TGCGCCAGCAGCCAAGCGGGGGGCACACCTAACTATGGCTACACCTTC
j_gene: TRBJ1-6; abundance: NA; d_gene: NA; v_gene: TRBV5-1; CDR3aa: CASSLGGGSSPLHF; CDR3nt: TGCGCCAGCAGCTTGGGGGGGGGAAGTTCACCCCTCCACTTT
j_gene: TRBJ1-6; abundance: NA; d_gene: NA; v_gene: TRBV10-1; CDR3aa: CASREDSNSPLHF; CDR3nt: TGCGCCAGCAGGGAGGACAGCAATTCACCCCTCCACTTT
j_gene: TRBJ2-5; abundance: NA; d_gene: NA; v_gene: TRBV6-5; CDR3aa: CASRRDSAQETQYF; CDR3nt: TGTGCCAGCAGGCGTGACTCGGCGCAAGAGACCCAGTACTTC
j_gene: TRBJ2-3; abundance: NA; d_gene: NA; v_gene: TRBV10-1; CDR3aa: CASSESIAETTDTQYF; CDR3nt: TGCGCCAGCAGTGAGTCGATAGCGGAGACCACAGATACGCAGTATTTT
j_gene: TRBJ2-1; abundance: once; d_gene: TRBD2; v_gene: TRBV19; CDR3aa: CASSIGRLAGHPSYNEQFF; CDR3nt: TGTGCCAGTAGTATAGGCAGACTAGCGGGGCATCCCTCCTACAATGAGCAGTTCTTC
j_gene: TRBJ1-1; abundance: NA; d_gene: TRBD1; v_gene: TRBV9; CDR3aa: CASSKTGVPNTEAFF; CDR3nt: TGTGCCAGCAGCAAGACAGGGGTCCCGAACACTGAAGCTTTCTTT
j_gene: TRBJ2-3; abundance: NA; d_gene: NA; v_gene: TRBV7-2; CDR3aa: CASSLPDTQYF; CDR3nt: TGTGCCAGCAGCTTACCTGATACGCAGTATTTT
j_gene: TRBJ2-7; abundance: NA; d_gene: TRBD1; v_gene: TRBV6-5; CDR3aa: CASNGQGITYEQYF; CDR3nt: TGTGCCAGCAACGGACAGGGGATTACCTACGAGCAGTACTTC
j_gene: TRBJ2-2; abundance: NA; d_gene: TRBD1; v_gene: TRBV19; CDR3aa: CASRRTGGLSTGELFF; CDR3nt: TGTGCCAGTAGAAGGACAGGGGGTCTGAGCACCGGGGAGCTGTTTTTT
j_gene: TRBJ1-2; abundance: NA; d_gene: TRBD1; v_gene: TRBV6-5; CDR3aa: CASRRTGGEGYTF; CDR3nt: TGTGCCAGCAGAAGGACAGGGGGCGAAGGCTACACCTTC
j_gene: TRBJ2-7; abundance: NA; d_gene: TRBD1; v_gene: TRBV12-3/TRBV12-4; CDR3aa: CASSPGQSYEQYF; CDR3nt: TGTGCCAGCAGCCCGGGACAGTCCTACGAGCAGTACTTC
j_gene: TRBJ2-5; abundance: NA; d_gene: TRBD2; v_gene: TRBV20-1; CDR3aa: CSSGKETQYF; CDR3nt: TGTTCTAGCGGGAAAGAGACCCAGTACTTC
j_gene: TRBJ1-1; abundance: NA; d_gene: NA; v_gene: TRBV10-3; CDR3aa: CAISLRGDTEAFF; CDR3nt: TGTGCCATCAGTCTCCGGGGGGACACTGAAGCTTTCTTT
j_gene: TRBJ1-2; abundance: NA; d_gene: NA; v_gene: TRBV2; CDR3aa: CASSRSQGQVRDGYTF; CDR3nt: TGTGCCAGCAGTCGAAGCCAGGGACAAGTCCGAGATGGCTACACCTTC
j_gene: TRBJ2-5; abundance: NA; d_gene: TRBD1; v_gene: TRBV10-1; CDR3aa: CASRHGQGETQYF; CDR3nt: TGCGCCAGCAGGCATGGACAGGGAGAGACCCAGTACTTC
j_gene: TRBJ2-5; abundance: NA; d_gene: NA; v_gene: TRBV4-2; CDR3aa: CASSAGTLQETQYF; CDR3nt: TGTGCCAGCAGTGCCGGGACTTTGCAAGAGACCCAGTACTTC
j_gene: TRBJ1-5; abundance: NA; d_gene: NA; v_gene: TRBV30; CDR3aa: CAWSVQGNQPQHF; CDR3nt: TGTGCCTGGAGTGTACAGGGAAATCAGCCCCAGCATTTT
j_gene: TRBJ2-5; abundance: NA; d_gene: NA; v_gene: TRBV7-2; CDR3aa: CASSSRDPWETQYF; CDR3nt: TGTGCCAGCAGCTCCCGGGATCCATGGGAGACCCAGTACTTC
j_gene: TRBJ1-1; abundance: NA; d_gene: TRBD1; v_gene: TRBV5-1; CDR3aa: CASSLGQGGYTEAFF; CDR3nt: TGCGCCAGCAGCTTGGGACAGGGTGGCTATACTGAAGCTTTCTTT
j_gene: TRBJ2-7; abundance: NA; d_gene: TRBD2; v_gene: TRBV29-1; CDR3aa: CSVGYRGGNEQYF; CDR3nt: TGCAGCGTTGGGTACCGGGGGGGAAACGAGCAGTACTTC
j_gene: TRBJ1-2; abundance: few; d_gene: NA; v_gene: TRBV5-8; CDR3aa: CASSRTSTGNYGYTF; CDR3nt: TGTGCCAGCAGCCGGACTTCCACGGGGAACTATGGCTACACCTTC
j_gene: TRBJ2-3; abundance: NA; d_gene: NA; v_gene: TRBV5-1; CDR3aa: CASSGQPGADTQYF; CDR3nt: TGCGCCAGCAGCGGACAGCCAGGCGCAGATACGCAGTATTTT
j_gene: TRBJ1-3; abundance: NA; d_gene: NA; v_gene: TRBV30; CDR3aa: CAWSVRTPPGAIYF; CDR3nt: TGTGCCTGGAGTGTAAGGACTCCCCCCGGCGCCATATATTTT
j_gene: TRBJ1-1; abundance: once; d_gene: NA; v_gene: TRBV6-2/TRBV6-3; CDR3aa: CASSKRRNTEAFF; CDR3nt: TGTGCCAGCAGTAAGAGGAGGAACACTGAAGCTTTCTTT
j_gene: TRBJ1-1; abundance: NA; d_gene: NA; v_gene: TRBV18; CDR3aa: CASSPIGDNTEAFF; CDR3nt: TGTGCCAGCTCACCGATCGGGGATAACACTGAAGCTTTCTTT
j_gene: TRBJ1-1; abundance: NA; d_gene: NA; v_gene: TRBV7-2; CDR3aa: CASSSSGATEAFF; CDR3nt: TGTGCCAGCAGCTCGTCAGGGGCCACTGAAGCTTTCTTT
j_gene: TRBJ2-7; abundance: NA; d_gene: TRBD2; v_gene: TRBV18; CDR3aa: CASSRGGGNRYEQYF; CDR3nt: TGTGCCAGCTCACGTGGGGGGGGGAACCGGTACGAGCAGTACTTC